This TCR beta chain was identified during a study of patients and donors after allogeneic stem cell transplantation. Germline CDR1 and CDR2: MNHNS and SASEGT. V was pared by 6 bases and J by 8 bases, with 1 base of the junction left unmatched. This CDR3 has 13 amino acids. From the RT-PCR reads, TCRdb called clonotypes with MiXCR, one entry per CDR3 protein. Of roughly 230,000 distinct CDR3 sequences listed, roughly an eighth are singletons. The TCR sequence derives from a human donor who was either an allogeneic HSCT recipient or a stem cell or donor lymphocyte infusion donor (not recorded which). It is not recorded whose cells these are; they may come from a transplant donor. The chain joins TRBV6-1 to TRBJ1-4; 12 nucleotides match TRBD1. Sequenced: blood, either unsorted or a sorted T cell fraction (not recorded which). CDR3 DNA: TGTGCCAGCAGCGGGACAGGGGGCGAAAAACTGTTTTTT. As protein: CASSGTGGEKLFF.